This TCR beta chain was retrieved from a study of T cell responses to AZD1222 COVID-19 vaccine (dated by TCRdb to 2020 to 2023). Turning to the overall study: Because spike-specific TCR depth and breadth did not differ between the two schedules, AZD1222 recipients who got a second dose at roughly 4 weeks were pooled with those who got a second dose at roughly 12 weeks. Trial participants were enrolled by age into 18-55, 56-69 and 70-plus year subgroups, with roughly 160, 29 and 62 TCR-sequenced participants respectively. A total of approximately 250 trial participants underwent TCR sequencing, of whom roughly 210 had received two doses of AZD1222 and 26 had received two doses of the MenACWY control vaccine.

On the study overall, not on this receptor specifically: Spike-specific TCR breadth and depth rose significantly after two AZD1222 doses compared with day 0 and with MenACWY recipients. Reportedly, close to half of the unique spike-specific TCRs recognized epitopes lying outside the regions that are mutated in the B.1.351 and B.1.1.7 variants. Participants were mostly white British and included more females than males, and it was suggested by the authors that clonal diversity may have been underestimated. Conclusions about previously exposed vaccinees are limited, since just five to seven AZD1222 recipients were seropositive for SARS-CoV-2 at baseline. The vaccine-associated CD4 TCRs covered the entire spike protein, and the dominant responses fell in regions 160-218 and 743-854. Because no samples from the day 14 peak response were available, repertoires could be characterized only after the peak T cell response. In the small 56-69-year group, the increase in depth fell short of significance, most likely because of low power.

The time point label, read with the paper, signifies: baseline before first vaccination. Vaccinee samples were obtained from the UK trials COV001 and COV002, which included a single-blind randomized controlled phase 2/3 trial of AZD1222 (ChAdOx1 nCoV-19) in healthy adults. Trial participant PBMC samples were collected at day 0 and day 28 after the second dose for TCRbeta chain sequencing. The CDR3 regions of human TCRbeta chains were analyzed by immunosequencing. Turning to the authors' computational methods: TCRs in the repertoires were matched against a reference library of SARS-CoV-2-specific TCRs that had been generated with the MIRA antigen-specificity platform. Breadth meant the fraction of unique TCRs that were SARS-CoV-2-associated, whereas depth meant the fraction of total T cells that were SARS-CoV-2-associated. Using the MIRA data, each spike-specific TCR was mapped to the spike region that the TCR reacts to and placed in a CD4 or CD8 class. Log10-transformed breadth and depth values were compared by one-way ANOVA with Sidak's multiple comparisons tests. What TCRdb holds here is the immuneACCESS table cut down to in-frame rearrangements. Part of the clones is not present; checked against another copy, under half of the missing clones reflect an unresolved V gene, and the others are unexplained. Clone size and the V and J calls come from that table; the DNA yielded D and trimming. The sample contains 100,000 or so clones, 85% to 95% of them found a single time. More than 1.5% of the sample comes from the top ten.

Inclusive of the bounding cysteine and phenylalanine, the CDR3 is 13 residues long. Only the CDR3 DNA is retained, 39 bases long and in frame from the first base. Per the germline V gene, MNHNS is the CDR1 and SASEGT is the CDR2. The junction shows trimming of 8 bases on V and 2 bases on J, plus 9 bases between the germline ends. A remark on this clone: Its antigen remains undetermined. Base-call qualities are not available, and no considerably larger clone is one nucleotide away.

This receptor was taken from an adult in good health. The chain uses TRBV6-1 and TRBJ2-2; a tentative D match to TRBD2 spans 5 bases. The material was peripheral blood, obtained on day 0 of AZD1222 vaccination. The DNA sequence follows: TGTGCCAGCCGCGCTAGCAACACCGGGGAGCTGTTTTTT. Translated, it gives CASRASNTGELFF.